A selection of T cell receptor beta chains follows, all from one sample in a study of tumor and adjacent non-tumor tissue in lung cancer. TCRdb processed the multiplex PCR reads anew with MiXCR; each CDR3 protein has one entry. The data show approximately 140,000 distinct CDR3 sequences, around 65% seen once. Sequencing was carried out using lung tumor tissue. These receptors came from a man between 60 and 75 years old with small cell lung cancer. The CDR3 runs from the conserved cysteine through the conserved F or W.

J	V	CDR3
TRBJ2-3	TRBV4-1	CASSRLTGTSGGTDTQYF
TRBJ2-7	TRBV7-8	CASSLRVGYEQYF
TRBJ1-5	TRBV12-3/TRBV12-4	CASCLGQAQHF
TRBJ2-7	TRBV11-2	CAISWTGPYEQYF
TRBJ2-1	TRBV7-2	CVSSFGHESKQFF
TRBJ1-5	TRBV28	CASSLRGATKLPQHF
TRBJ2-1	TRBV11-2	CVSSLEASGSLYVQFF
TRBJ2-1	TRBV11-2	CASSKTWTRSFF
TRBJ2-7	TRBV6-6	CASSSPKGGAHEQYF
TRBJ2-3	TRBV11-3	CASSFTVPDTQYF
TRBJ2-3	TRBV12-3/TRBV12-4	CAISPRLAGVTDTQYF
TRBJ2-1	TRBV20-1	CGTPGTSGVLNEQFF
TRBJ2-2	TRBV12-3/TRBV12-4	CASGRTSGRQTGELFF
TRBJ1-2	TRBV6-1	CASRLYRGPGDGDTF
TRBJ2-3	TRBV4-2	CASSRALAGALGDMQYF
TRBJ1-4	TRBV2	CASSEAWTGGGEKLFF
TRBJ2-5	TRBV18	CASSRGTTGETQYF
TRBJ2-7	TRBV30	CAWSAFSGKRHYEQYF
TRBJ2-1	TRBV6-5	CVSSYEGTEDNNEQSF
TRBJ1-4	TRBV6-6	CGSSPQGVRKLFF
TRBJ2-1	TRBV6-1	CASSLEEWGSYNEHFF
TRBJ2-3	TRBV20-1	CSLLGQPSTDTRYF
TRBJ2-1	TRBV11-2	CASNRGLAGEGQRVQFF
TRBJ2-1	TRBV20-1	CSARDVSGLRQSYNEQFF
TRBJ2-3	TRBV11-2	CASSFNREGTGTQYF
TRBJ1-2	TRBV12-3/TRBV12-4	CASTFQGSEGYTF
TRBJ2-5	TRBV20-1	CSAIRTGVSDTQYF
TRBJ2-2	TRBV6-1	CASAHLISTVELFF
TRBJ2-7	TRBV5-5	CATRKDYEQYF
TRBJ2-1	TRBV6-6	CACSYVPGGSKGNEQFF
TRBJ1-2	TRBV6-5	CASSYDLTQGSYGYTF
TRBJ2-5	TRBV5-4	CANRNEETKYF
TRBJ1-4	TRBV6-6	CAGSYSIGGPLKEKLFF
TRBJ2-3	TRBV4-2	CACSQLAGWNIDTQYF
TRBJ1-6	TRBV20-1	CSAIFGRVFNSSLHF
TRBJ2-3	TRBV11-2	CVSSPIDGRPSAGTQYF
TRBJ2-1	TRBV28	CASSRTGGWNGQFF
TRBJ1-1	TRBV20-1	CSTRSGRLTSEAFF
TRBJ1-1	TRBV6-5	CASSYRSDAEAFF
TRBJ2-1	TRBV5-1	CASSLGVLSYNEQFF
TRBJ2-2	TRBV20-1	CSARHPGSRGTRELFF
TRBJ2-3	TRBV20-1	CSASGGLADTLYF
TRBJ2-1	TRBV20-1	CSATRGGDNEQFF